The 30 T cell receptor beta chains presented below share a single source sample, sequenced in a study of beta chain features in type 1 diabetes. Study-wide results and limits: Shortening of TCRB CDR3s, moderate but significant, appeared in all four CD4+ subsets of Type 1 diabetes patients.

Expressed TCRB transcripts were sequenced because the isolated RNA had all been reverse transcribed beforehand. Using immunoSEQ multiplex PCR, the repertoire was profiled, and TCRdb retains in-frame clones only, with some absent. Of some 350,000 clones in the sample, roughly 14% were seen once. The antigens of these receptors remain unknown. The sequenced sample consisted of naive CD4+ T cells from blood. These receptors were collected from a woman in her late teens or twenties with type 1 diabetes.

This clone has only a few counts. The chain recombines TRBV10-3 with TRBJ2-7, with TRBD1 matching over 8 bases. Germline V gives CDR1 ENHRY, CDR2 SYGVKD. Trimming cost V 2 bases and J 4 bases; bases outside gene matches: 7. The CDR3 covers 15 residues. CDR3 loop: CAISEPGQGSYEQYV. In DNA form, the CDR3 reads TGTGCCATCAGTGAGCCAGGACAGGGAAGTTACGAGCAGTACGTC.

There are a few counts of this clone. The V call is TRBV9, the J call TRBJ2-7, with 7 bases that match TRBD2. V shed 4 bases and J 2 bases; nucleotides not matched to a gene: 6. Germline V gives CDR1 SGDLS, CDR2 YYNGEE. The length of the CDR3 is 14 residues. The CDR3 here is CASSPGLVAYEQYV. CDR3 sequence (DNA): TGTGCCAGCAGCCCAGGACTAGTCGCCTACGAGCAGTACGTC.

V usage is TRBV7-8 and J usage is TRBJ1-5, with 7 positions matching TRBD1. This CDR3 region has 15 residues. V lost 6 bases, J lost 5 bases, and 10 bases stayed unmatched. CDR1 and CDR2 from the germline V gene are SGHVS and FQNEAQ. The CDR3 reads CASSSGQPPDQPQHF. The DNA for the CDR3 is TGTGCCAGCAGTTCGGGACAGCCGCCCGATCAGCCCCAGCATTTT.

The J gene is TRBJ1-1, the V gene TRBV27; tentative D call: TRBD1 (5 bases). From germline, CDR1 is MNHEY and CDR2 SMNVEV (reference sequence). The CDR3 runs to 14 residues. The V gene lost 3 bases and the J gene lost 3 bases, with 11 bases spanning the gap. The CDR3 nucleotides read TGTGCCAGCAGTTTGGGGAGGGGATACACTGAAGCTTTCTTT. Translation: CASSLGRGYTEAFF.

The CDR3 region is CASGLPTPDTQYF. In nucleotides, the CDR3 is TGTGCTAGTGGTTTGCCAACTCCAGATACGCAGTATTTT. The chain combines TRBV12-5 with TRBJ2-3; no firm D call. V was pared by 2 bases and J by 4 bases, with 7 bases between. The CDR3 covers 13 residues. The germline CDR1 and CDR2 sequences are LGHNT and FRNRAP.

The chain has TRBV28 and TRBJ2-7, with 7 bases aligning to TRBD1. With V trimmed by 5 bases and J by 1 base, 11 bases remained unmatched. The CDR3 sequence is 16 residues long. CDR1 is MDHEN and CDR2 is SYDVKM in the germline V gene. CDR3 residues: CASSTGTATKSYEQYF. Written as DNA, the CDR3 is TGTGCCAGCAGTACCGGGACAGCGACTAAGTCCTACGAGCAGTACTTC.

The J gene is TRBJ2-1, the V gene TRBV30; 8 bases align to TRBD2. Germline assignment: CDR1 GTSNPN and CDR2 SVGIG (reference sequence). CDR3 length: 16 amino acids. Losses at the gene ends were 3 bases for V and 4 bases for J; bases not matched to a gene: 11. CDR3 region: CAWRLSGGRIYNEQFF. CDR3 nucleotides: TGTGCCTGGAGACTCTCTGGCGGGAGGATTTACAATGAGCAGTTCTTC.

This chain connects TRBV30 to TRBJ2-1, with D hard to call. CDR1 is GTSNPN and CDR2 is SVGIG in the germline V gene (reference sequence). The CDR3 contains 14 residues. V was pared by 1 base and J by 3 bases, with 10 bases between. CDR3: CAWSAGRIYNEQFF. The CDR3 DNA sequence: TGTGCCTGGAGTGCAGGTAGGATCTACAATGAGCAGTTCTTC.

This clone was counted only a few times. The genes are TRBV2 and TRBJ1-2; D not resolved. The V end was cut by 8 bases, the J end by 2 bases, with 9 bases between. The CDR3 contains 12 residues. CDR1 and CDR2 (germline): SNHLY, FYNNEI. CDR3 amino acids: CASLSPNYGYTF. CDR3 bases: TGTGCCAGCCTGTCTCCGAACTATGGCTACACCTTC.

The V gene is TRBV2, the J gene TRBJ1-1; weak D call: TRBD1 (6 bases). V was shortened by 2 bases and J by 9 bases, with 13 bases between the two germline ends. The CDR3 length is 13 residues. Germline V gene sequence: CDR1 SNHLY, CDR2 FYNNEI. Written as DNA, the CDR3 is TGTGCCAGCAGTGAATTGAGGGGGTCGAAAGCTTTCTTT. This gives the protein CASSELRGSKAFF.

The V call is TRBV4-1, the J call TRBJ1-5, with D unclear. This CDR3 has 15 residues. Trimming took 0 bases from V and 1 from J, leaving 7 bases between them. The germline gives CDR1 MGHRA, CDR2 YSYEKL. In DNA, the CDR3 is TGCGCCAGCAGCCAAGACGGAGCGAGCAATCAGCCCCAGCATTTT. This sequence encodes CASSQDGASNQPQHF.

This clone was seen more than once but under ten times. The chain couples TRBV18 to TRBJ1-3; tentatively, D is TRBD1 (6 bases). The CDR3 runs 17 residues. Trimming removed 3 bases at V and 2 bases at J, with 17 bases between. CDR1 is KGHSH, CDR2 LQKENI, per germline. The CDR3 reads CASSPAGGGSTGNTIYF. Written as DNA, the CDR3 is TGTGCCAGCTCACCCGCAGGTGGGGGCTCAACTGGAAACACCATATATTTT.

The rearrangement joins TRBV18 to TRBJ2-3; D unresolved. V was trimmed by 5 bases and J by 5 bases, leaving 20 bases between them. CDR3 length: 16 amino acids. Looked up from germline, CDR1 is KGHSH and CDR2 is LQKENI. CDR3 DNA: TGTGCCAGCTCAAGTGCGAAGCAGTCCCTAGGAGATACGCAGTATTTT. Encoded protein: CASSSAKQSLGDTQYF.

V and J are TRBV2 and TRBJ2-3, with D perhaps matching TRBD2 (5 bases). CDR1 SNHLY and CDR2 FYNNEI come from the germline V gene. With 3 bases removed from V and 0 bases from J, the gap between germline ends came to 10 bases. The CDR3 has 15 residues. The CDR3 DNA reads TGTGCCAGCAGTGACGTTCGGACTAGCACAGATACGCAGTATTTT. Translating it yields CASSDVRTSTDTQYF.

This clone was observed a handful of times. CDR3 in amino acids: CASSLRGGGGTQETQYF. The DNA for the CDR3 is TGTGCCAGCAGCTTAAGGGGAGGTGGCGGGACCCAAGAGACCCAGTACTTC. The rearrangement links TRBV7-3 to TRBJ2-5; perhaps TRBD2 as D (6 bases). The CDR3 contains 17 residues. CDR1 and CDR2 from the germline V gene are SGHTA and FQGTGA. V lost 1 base and J lost 1, with 16 bases in between.

This sequence joins TRBV25-1 and TRBJ2-3, with TRBD2 matching over 14 bases. CDR1 and CDR2 from the germline V gene are MGHDK and SYGVNS. The length of the CDR3 is 14 residues. The trim removed 8 bases at V and 4 bases at J, leaving 2 bases unmatched. The CDR3 protein is CASGTSGSPDTQYF. DNA of the CDR3: TGTGCCAGCGGGACTAGCGGGAGCCCAGATACGCAGTATTTT.

V and J are TRBV18 and TRBJ2-3, with D possibly being TRBD2 (5 bases). The CDR3 is 14 residues long. In germline, CDR1 is KGHSH, CDR2 LQKENI. Between the trimmed V and J ends, which lost 0 bases and 4 bases, there was a span of 8 bases. The CDR3: CASSPPPGADTQYF. DNA of the CDR3: TGTGCCAGCTCACCACCCCCCGGGGCAGATACGCAGTATTTT.

This clone was seen more than once but under ten times. V and J are TRBV21-1 and TRBJ1-1; the table's D call, TRBD1, was not checked against the DNA. TRBV21-1 is deemed a pseudogene. The CDR3 is made up of 19 amino acids. The CDR3 loop reads CASNLPTGVIPKYHTEAFF. For the CDR3, the DNA is TGTGCCAGCAACCTCCCTACAGGGGTCATCCCCAAGTATCACACTGAAGCTTTCTTT.

This sequence joins TRBV28 and TRBJ1-2; D is uncertain. The germline V gene encodes CDR1 MDHEN and CDR2 SYDVKM. The CDR3 sequence is 11 residues long. Trimming removed 5 bases from V and 6 bases from J, with 7 bases in between. The CDR3 region is CASSPRDGYTF. CDR3 DNA: TGTGCCAGCAGTCCCCGCGATGGCTACACCTTC.

This rearrangement joins TRBV27 to TRBJ2-7, with TRBD1 identical over 7 bases. This CDR3 spans 16 amino acids. V shed 5 bases and J 4 bases; nucleotides not matched to a gene: 14. Germline CDR1 MNHEY, CDR2 SMNVEV (reference sequence). CDR3 sequence (DNA): TGTGCCAGCAGTCTTAAACGGACAGGTTCCCGATACGAGCAGTACGTC. Translating gives CASSLKRTGSRYEQYV.

The chain employs TRBV7-2 and TRBJ1-5; no clear D. CDR1 is SGHTA and CDR2 is FQGNSA in the germline V gene. The CDR3 is made up of 13 amino acids. The V end lost 5 bases, the J end lost 0 bases, and 5 bases lay between the germline ends. CDR3 bases: TGTGCCAGCAGCGCGAGTAGCAATCAGCCCCAGCATTTT. It is translated as CASSASSNQPQHF.

This clone was found a few times. The CDR3 coding sequence is TGTGCCAGCAGAACAGCTCTGTCCTACAATGAGCAGTTCTTC. This sequence encodes CASRTALSYNEQFF. The chain carries TRBV7-9 and TRBJ2-1; D uncertain. The V end was cut by 6 bases, the J end by 1 base, with 10 bases between. The CDR3 extends over 14 amino acids. Per germline, CDR1 SEHNR and CDR2 FQNEAQ (reference sequence).

The J gene is TRBJ2-7, the V gene TRBV5-4, with TRBD1 matching 10 bases. CDR1 is SGHNT and CDR2 is YYREEE in the germline V gene (reference sequence). The J segment lost 2 bases and the V segment lost 4 bases, leaving 9 bases of the junction unmatched. This CDR3 comprises 16 residues. CDR3 residues: CASSLPGGQGAYEQYF. The CDR3 nucleotides read TGTGCCAGCAGCCTCCCCGGTGGACAGGGGGCCTACGAGCAGTACTTC.

This clone occurred a few times. The V call is TRBV7-2, the J call TRBJ2-1; D is unresolved. Germline V gene data show CDR1 as SGHTA and CDR2 as FQGNSA. V was shortened by 3 bases and J by 6 bases, with 12 bases between the two germline ends. The CDR3 is 14 amino acids. Here the CDR3 reads CASSFQAEPNEQFF. The CDR3 DNA is TGTGCCAGCAGCTTCCAGGCAGAACCCAATGAGCAGTTCTTC.

The V and J genes are TRBV20-1 and TRBJ1-2; D remains ambiguous. CDR1 is DFQATT, CDR2 SNEGSKA, per germline (reference sequence). V was clipped by 3 bases and J by 4 bases, with 6 bases between them. The CDR3 totals 11 residues. The CDR3 sequence is CSARARYGYTF. The DNA of the CDR3 is TGCAGTGCTAGGGCCCGCTATGGCTACACCTTC.

A few counts support this clone. This chain connects TRBV4-1 to TRBJ2-1, with 7 nucleotides matching TRBD1. Germline V lookup: CDR1 MGHRA, CDR2 YSYEKL. The length of the CDR3 is 14 residues. V was clipped by 6 bases and J by 4 bases; unmatched bases: 6. CDR3 DNA: TGCGCCAGCAGTCGCCCGGACAGGTACAATGAGCAGTTCTTC. It encodes CASSRPDRYNEQFF.

This chain joins TRBV18 and TRBJ1-4; D is uncertain. Germline-derived CDR1 and CDR2 are KGHSH and LQKENI. Trimming cost V 5 bases and J 4 bases, with 11 bases left between them. The CDR3 runs to 14 residues. The CDR3 DNA is TGTGCCAGCTCATCAGACGGGTTTAATGAAAAACTGTTTTTT. This codes for CASSSDGFNEKLFF.

This clone was counted a few times. The chain has TRBV28 and TRBJ2-1; 7 nucleotides align to TRBD1. Per germline, CDR1 MDHEN and CDR2 SYDVKM. Trimming removed 5 bases from V and 5 bases from J; junction bases left unmatched: 3. This CDR3 is built from 13 residues. The CDR3 is CASSPGGHNEQFF. Here the CDR3 DNA reads TGTGCCAGCAGTCCAGGGGGTCACAATGAGCAGTTCTTC.

The rearrangement uses TRBV19 and TRBJ1-5; 8 nucleotides line up with TRBD1. The V gene's germline CDR1 is LNHDA and CDR2 SQIVND (reference sequence). The CDR3 has 13 amino acids. The ends lost 6 bases at V and 6 bases at J; junction bases unmatched: 4. CDR3 DNA sequence: TGTGCCAGTAGGTCCAGGGGGCGTCAGCCCCAGCATTTT. It codes for CASRSRGRQPQHF.

This rearrangement joins TRBV29-1 to TRBJ2-1; 7 bases line up with TRBD2. The germline V gene encodes CDR1 SQVTM and CDR2 ANQGSEA. The CDR3 spans 14 residues. The ends lost 4 bases at V and 1 base at J; junction bases unmatched: 4. The CDR3, as DNA: TGCAGCGTTGTGGGGGGAGGGTCCTACAATGAGCAGTTCTTC. This sequence encodes CSVVGGGSYNEQFF.